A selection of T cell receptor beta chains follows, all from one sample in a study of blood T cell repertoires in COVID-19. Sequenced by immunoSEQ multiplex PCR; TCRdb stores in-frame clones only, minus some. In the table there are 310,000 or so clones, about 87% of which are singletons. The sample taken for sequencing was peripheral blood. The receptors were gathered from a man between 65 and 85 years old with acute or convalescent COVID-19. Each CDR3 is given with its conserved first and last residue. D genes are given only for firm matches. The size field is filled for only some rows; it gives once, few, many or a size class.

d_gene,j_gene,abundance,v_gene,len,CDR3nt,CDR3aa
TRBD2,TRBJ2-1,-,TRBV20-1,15,TGCAGTGCTAGTTCCGCGGGAGGCTCCTACAATGAGCAGTTCTTC,CSASSAGGSYNEQFF
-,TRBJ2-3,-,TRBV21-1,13,TGTGCCAGCAGCAATATAAGCACAGATACGCAGTATTTT,CASSNISTDTQYF
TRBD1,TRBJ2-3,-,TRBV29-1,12,TGCAGCGCTCCCACAGGGGTAGATACGCAGTATTTT,CSAPTGVDTQYF
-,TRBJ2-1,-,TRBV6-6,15,TGTGCCAGCAGTCTCAGGGGTAGAACCTACAATGAGCAGTTCTTC,CASSLRGRTYNEQFF
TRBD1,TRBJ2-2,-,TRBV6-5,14,TGTGCCAGCCTGATGACAGGGCATACCGGGGAGCTGTTTTTT,CASLMTGHTGELFF
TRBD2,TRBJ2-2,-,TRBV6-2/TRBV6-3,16,TGTGCCAGCAGTGACTCCTTAGCGGGGGGGCGCGGGGAGCTGTTTTTT,CASSDSLAGGRGELFF
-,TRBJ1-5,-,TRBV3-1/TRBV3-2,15,TGTGCCAGCAGCCAGCAGGGTAGGGGCAATCAGCCCCAGCATTTT,CASSQQGRGNQPQHF
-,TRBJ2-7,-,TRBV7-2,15,TGTGCCAGCAGTCCCCAGTTTGTGGCTGCCTACGAGCAGTACTTC,CASSPQFVAAYEQYF
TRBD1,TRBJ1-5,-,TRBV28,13,TGTGCCAGCAGGCAACAGGGGTCTCAGCCCCAGCATTTT,CASRQQGSQPQHF
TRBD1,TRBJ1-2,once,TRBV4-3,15,TGCGCCAGCAGCCAAGGGACAGGGAGCTTCTATGGCTACACCTTC,CASSQGTGSFYGYTF
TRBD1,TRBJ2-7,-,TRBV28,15,TGTGCCAGCAGTCCACCGACAGGGTTATCCTACGAGCAGTACTTC,CASSPPTGLSYEQYF
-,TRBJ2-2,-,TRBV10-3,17,TGTGCCATCAGTGAGTCGGGAACAGGGCCGGGGACCGGGGAGCTGTTTTTT,CAISESGTGPGTGELFF
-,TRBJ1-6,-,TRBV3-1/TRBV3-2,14,TGTGCCAGCAGCGGAGGGGCTTCGGATTCACCCCTCCACTTT,CASSGGASDSPLHF
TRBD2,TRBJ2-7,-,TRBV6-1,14,TGTGCCAGCAGTGAAAGCGGGGGGTCTTTCGAGCAGTACTTC,CASSESGGSFEQYF
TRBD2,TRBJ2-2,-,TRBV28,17,TGTGCCAGCAGCCGCCTTAGCGGGGGATTGTACACCGGGGAGCTGTTTTTT,CASSRLSGGLYTGELFF
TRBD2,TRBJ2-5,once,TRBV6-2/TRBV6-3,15,TGTGCCAGCAGTCGGAATCTAGCGGGTCAAGAGACCCAGTACTTC,CASSRNLAGQETQYF
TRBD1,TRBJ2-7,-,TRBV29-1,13,TGCAGCGTTACCGGGACAGCAGCCTACGAGCAGTACTTC,CSVTGTAAYEQYF
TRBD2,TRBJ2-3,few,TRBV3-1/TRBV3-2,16,TGTGCCAGCAGCCACTCGGGACTAGCGGTCACAGATACGCAGTATTTT,CASSHSGLAVTDTQYF
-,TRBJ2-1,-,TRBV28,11,TGTGCCAGCAACTCCTATCGTAGGCAGTTCTTC,CASNSYRRQFF
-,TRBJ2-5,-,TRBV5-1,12,TGCGCCAGCAGCTTCTTCCAAGAGACCCAGTACTTC,CASSFFQETQYF
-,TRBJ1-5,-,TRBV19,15,TGTGCCAGTAGTATTATGGACACTAGCAATCAGCCCCAGCATTTT,CASSIMDTSNQPQHF
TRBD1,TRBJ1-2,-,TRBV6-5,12,TGTGCCAGCACCGATACAGGGGGTGGCTACACCTTC,CASTDTGGGYTF